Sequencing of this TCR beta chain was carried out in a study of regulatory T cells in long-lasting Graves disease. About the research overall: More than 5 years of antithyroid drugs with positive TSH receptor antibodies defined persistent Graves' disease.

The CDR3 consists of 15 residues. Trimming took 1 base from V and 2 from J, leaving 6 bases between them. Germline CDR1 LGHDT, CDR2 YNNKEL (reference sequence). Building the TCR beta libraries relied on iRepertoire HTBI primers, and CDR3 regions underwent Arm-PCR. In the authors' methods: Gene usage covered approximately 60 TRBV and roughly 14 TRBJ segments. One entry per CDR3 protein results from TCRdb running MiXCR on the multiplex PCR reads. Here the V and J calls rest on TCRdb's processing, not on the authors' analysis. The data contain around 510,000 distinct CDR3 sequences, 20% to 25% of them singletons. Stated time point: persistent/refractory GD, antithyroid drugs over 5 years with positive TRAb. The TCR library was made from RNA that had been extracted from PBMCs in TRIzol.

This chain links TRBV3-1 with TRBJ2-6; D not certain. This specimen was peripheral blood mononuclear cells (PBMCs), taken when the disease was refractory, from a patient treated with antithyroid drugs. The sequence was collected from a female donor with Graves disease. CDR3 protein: CASSQGPTGANVLTF. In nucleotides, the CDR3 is TGTGCCAGCAGCCAAGGGCCCACTGGGGCCAACGTCCTGACTTTC.